The present TCR beta chain was sequenced within a study of control samples from healthy donors and cancer patients. This CDR3 spans 13 amino acids. Germline V gene sequence: CDR1 LGHDT, CDR2 YNNKEL (reference sequence). The V end was cut by 1 base, the J end by 4 bases, with 5 bases between. Measured with immunoSEQ multiplex PCR; TCRdb has only the in-frame clones, and not every one. The table has some 130,000 clones, roughly nine tenths seen once. The sequence derives from a woman in her thirties in good health. Sequencing was done on a sample of blood. The genes are TRBV3-1 (or the pseudogene TRBV3-2) and TRBJ2-1; the D is unclear. The CDR3 spells CASSQAVYNEQFF. The CDR3 DNA reads as TGTGCCAGCAGCCAAGCAGTTTACAATGAGCAGTTCTTC.